This passage covers 13 T cell receptor beta chains from one sample sequenced in a study of shared clonotypes between healthy human individuals. Produced via immunoSEQ multiplex PCR; TCRdb's table is partial and in-frame only. The sample shows fewer than 650,000 clones, approximately 80% of them seen only once. The source material was PBMCs. The receptors shown here come from a middle-aged woman in good health. Some clones in this sample may be carry-over from other donors' samples.

This clone was detected once. The rearrangement uses TRBV7-9 and TRBJ2-7; no clear D. There are 13 residues in the CDR3. CDR1 and CDR2 from the germline V gene are SEHNR and FQNEAQ (reference sequence). The V and J ends lost 0 bases and 6 bases respectively, with 9 bases between them. The DNA for the CDR3 is TGTGCCAGCAGCTTAGCGTCAGTTGGCGAGCAGTACTTC. Its translation: CASSLASVGEQYF.

The chain combines TRBV14 with TRBJ2-4, with D perhaps being TRBD1 or TRBD2 (6 bases each). This CDR3 has 15 amino acids. Trimming left V 2 bases short and J 9 bases short, with 17 bases between. The germline CDR1 and CDR2 sequences are SGHDN and FVKESK. The CDR3 DNA is TGTGCCAGCAGCCAAACACAGACTAGGGGGAGCATTCAGTACTTC. Its protein is CASSQTQTRGSIQYF.

The V and J genes are TRBV28 and TRBJ2-4; D is unresolved. The CDR3 contains 14 residues. The ends were cut back, 6 bases at V and 9 bases at J, with 18 bases in the middle. Germline V gives CDR1 MDHEN, CDR2 SYDVKM. CDR3 residues: CASRAAGGYGIQYF. Here the CDR3 DNA reads TGTGCCAGCAGGGCGGCCGGCGGTTATGGCATTCAGTACTTC. Complete variable domain (other parts from reference TRBV28 and TRBJ2-4): DVKVTQSSRYLVKRTGEKVFLECVQDMDHENMFWYRQDPGLGLRLIYFSYDVKMKEKGDIPEGYSVSREKKERFSLILESASTNQTSMYLCASRAAGGYGIQYFGAGTRLSVL.

The chain links TRBV5-8 to TRBJ2-1, with TRBD1 matching 10 bases. The CDR3 is 15 amino acids. V shed 4 bases and J 5 bases; nucleotides not matched to a gene: 6. Germline V lookup: CDR1 SGHTS, CDR2 YDEGEE. CDR3 nucleotides: TGTGCCAGCAGCCATTGGGACAGGGGTAACAATGAGCAGTTCTTC. This translates into CASSHWDRGNNEQFF.

As to this clone: A much larger clone sits a single nucleotide away, making a read error possible. Since the CDR3 does not end with the conserved phenylalanine or tryptophan, this likely comes from a read error. Other nucleotide sequences from this sample produce the same CDR3. The chain has TRBV30 and TRBJ1-5, with a weak D call TRBD1 (5 bases). This CDR3 spans 13 amino acids. V was trimmed by 4 bases and J by 2 bases, leaving 9 bases between them. Germline V gene data show CDR1 as GTSNPN and CDR2 as SVGIG (reference sequence). CDR3 nucleotide sequence: TGTGCCTGGAATGTGGGGGGCAATCAGCCCCAGCATGTT. This gives the protein CAWNVGGNQPQHV.

The rearrangement uses TRBV4-2 and TRBJ2-1, with 8 bases aligning to TRBD2. The CDR3 consists of 16 residues. The V gene end was trimmed by 1 base and the J gene end by 2 bases; junction bases not matched to a gene: 4. Germline V CDR1 and CDR2: LGHNA, YNFKEQ. The CDR3 spells CASSQVREEPYNEQFF. The CDR3 bases are TGTGCCAGCAGCCAAGTGCGGGAGGAACCCTACAATGAGCAGTTCTTC.

This rearrangement joins TRBV30 to TRBJ2-2; D might be TRBD2 (6 bases). Trimming took 4 bases from V and 0 from J, leaving 9 bases between them. Looked up from germline, CDR1 is GTSNPN and CDR2 is SVGIG (reference sequence). This CDR3 has 14 amino acids. CDR3 DNA sequence: TGTGCCTGGAAAAGGGACTCGAACACCGGGGAGCTGTTTTTT. Protein sequence: CAWKRDSNTGELFF.

This chain uses TRBV5-1 with TRBJ1-5; D unresolved. V was pared by 10 bases and J by 5 bases, with 22 bases between. The CDR3 runs to 15 residues. The germline V gene encodes CDR1 SGHRS and CDR2 YFSETQ. CDR3 bases: TGCGCCGCCCAACATGGGGTAAGTGGAGATCAGCCCCAGCATTTT. This codes for CAAQHGVSGDQPQHF.

V gene TRBV6-5 combines with J gene TRBJ2-5; 9 bases align to TRBD1. The DNA end favors TRBJ2-7, so the J call may be wrong. The CDR3 is 14 residues long. CDR1 and CDR2 from the germline V gene are MNHEY and SVGAGI. The CDR3 DNA is TGTGCCAGCAGTTCGGGACAGGGAACTCACGAGCAGTACTTC. The encoded protein is CASSSGQGTHEQYF.

CDR3 protein: CAWSVVGHHTDTQYF. CDR3 nucleotides: TGTGCCTGGAGTGTTGTGGGACACCACACAGATACGCAGTATTTT. This chain links TRBV30 with TRBJ2-3, with D perhaps matching TRBD1 (6 bases). This CDR3 has 15 amino acids. V shed 0 bases and J shed 2 bases, with 12 bases lying between them. Germline lookup yields CDR1 GTSNPN and CDR2 SVGIG (reference sequence). Using reference TRBV30 and TRBJ2-3 for the parts outside the CDR3, the full variable domain is SQTIHQWPATLVQPVGSPLSLECTVEGTSNPNLYWYRQAAGRGLQLLFYSVGIGQISSEVPQNLSASRPQDRQFILSSKKLLLSDSGFYLCAWSVVGHHTDTQYFGPGTRLTVL.

The chain joins TRBV5-4 to TRBJ2-5; the D gene is possibly TRBD2 (5 bases). Germline V gene data show CDR1 as SGHNT and CDR2 as YYREEE (reference sequence). V was shortened by 4 bases and J by 5 bases, with 18 bases between the two germline ends. This CDR3 is 15 amino acids long. In nucleotides, the CDR3 is TGTGCCAGCAGCATGAGTCTTGAGGGAATGGAGACCCAGTACTTC. This gives the protein CASSMSLEGMETQYF.

The rearrangement uses TRBV2 and TRBJ2-2; the match to TRBD2 covers 12 bases. Germline values: CDR1 SNHLY, CDR2 FYNNEI. The CDR3 sequence is 16 residues long. The ends lost 8 bases at V and 5 bases at J; junction bases unmatched: 9. The CDR3 DNA follows: TGTGCCAGCCTCACGCTACTAGCGGGAGGAACCGGGGAGCTGTTTTTT. As protein: CASLTLLAGGTGELFF.

This chain joins TRBV4-1 and TRBJ2-5, with D possibly matching TRBD2 (6 bases). The CDR3 sequence is 14 residues long. Trimming removed 1 base from V and 2 bases from J, with 8 bases in between. Germline assignment: CDR1 MGHRA and CDR2 YSYEKL. The CDR3 spells CASSQGDLQETQYF. CDR3 DNA: TGCGCCAGCAGCCAAGGGGACTTACAAGAGACCCAGTACTTC.